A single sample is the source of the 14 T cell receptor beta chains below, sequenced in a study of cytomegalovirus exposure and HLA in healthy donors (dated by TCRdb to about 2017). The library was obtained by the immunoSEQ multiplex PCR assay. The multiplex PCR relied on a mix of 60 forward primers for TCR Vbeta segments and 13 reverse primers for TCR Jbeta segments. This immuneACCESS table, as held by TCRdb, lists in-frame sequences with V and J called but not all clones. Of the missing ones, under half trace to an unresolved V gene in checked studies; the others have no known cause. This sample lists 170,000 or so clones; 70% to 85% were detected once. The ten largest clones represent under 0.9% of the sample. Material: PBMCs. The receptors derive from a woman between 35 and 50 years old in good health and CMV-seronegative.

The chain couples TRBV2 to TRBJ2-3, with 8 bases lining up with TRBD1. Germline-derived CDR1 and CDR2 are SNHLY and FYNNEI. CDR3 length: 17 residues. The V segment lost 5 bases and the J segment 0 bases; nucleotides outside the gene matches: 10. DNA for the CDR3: TGTGCCAGCAGTTTCCACAGGGGGGACCCTAGCACAGATACGCAGTATTTT. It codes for CASSFHRGDPSTDTQYF.

CDR3 sequence: CASSVGGGDNQPQHF. The CDR3 coding sequence is TGTGCCAGCAGCGTAGGGGGAGGCGACAATCAGCCCCAGCATTTT. J is TRBJ1-5 and V is TRBV9; D is unresolved. Per germline, CDR1 SGDLS and CDR2 YYNGEE. The CDR3 covers 15 residues. Trimming pared 0 bases from V and 3 bases from J, leaving 10 bases between. The variable domain in full, completed from reference TRBV9 and TRBJ1-5, reads DSGVTQTPKHLITATGQRVTLRCSPRSGDLSVYWYQQSLDQGLQFLIQYYNGEERAKGNILERFSAQQFPDLHSELNLSSLELGDSALYFCASSVGGGDNQPQHFGDGTRLSIL.

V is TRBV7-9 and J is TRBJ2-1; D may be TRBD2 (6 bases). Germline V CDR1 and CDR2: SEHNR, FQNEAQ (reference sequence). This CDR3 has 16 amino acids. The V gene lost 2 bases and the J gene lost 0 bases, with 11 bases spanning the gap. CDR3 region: CASSLYGGDSYNEQFF. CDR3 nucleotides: TGTGCCAGCAGCTTATATGGAGGGGACTCCTACAATGAGCAGTTCTTC.

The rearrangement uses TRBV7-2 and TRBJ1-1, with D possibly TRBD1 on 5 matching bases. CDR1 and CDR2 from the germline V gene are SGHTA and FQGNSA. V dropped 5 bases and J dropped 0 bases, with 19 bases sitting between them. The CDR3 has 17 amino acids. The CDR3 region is CASSPGIWEVMNTEAFF. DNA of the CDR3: TGTGCCAGCAGCCCAGGGATTTGGGAAGTCATGAACACTGAAGCTTTCTTT.

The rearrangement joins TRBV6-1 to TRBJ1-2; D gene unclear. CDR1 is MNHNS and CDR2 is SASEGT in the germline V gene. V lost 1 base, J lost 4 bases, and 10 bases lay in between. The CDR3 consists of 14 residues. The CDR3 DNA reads TGTGCCAGCAGTGAAGATAGCAGACCCTATGGCTACACCTTC. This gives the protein CASSEDSRPYGYTF.

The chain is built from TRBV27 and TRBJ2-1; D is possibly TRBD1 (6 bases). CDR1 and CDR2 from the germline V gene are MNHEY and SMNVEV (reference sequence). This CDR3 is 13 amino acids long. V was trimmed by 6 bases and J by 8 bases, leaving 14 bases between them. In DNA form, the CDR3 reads TGTGCCAGCAGCACCCGCTACAGGGATGAGCAGTTCTTC. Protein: CASSTRYRDEQFF.

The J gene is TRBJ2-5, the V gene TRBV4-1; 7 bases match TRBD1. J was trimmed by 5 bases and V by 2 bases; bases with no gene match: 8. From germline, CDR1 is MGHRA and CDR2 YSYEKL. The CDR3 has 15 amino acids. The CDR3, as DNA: TGCGCCAGCAGCCAATTCAGGGGGATTGGGGAGACCCAGTACTTC. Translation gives CASSQFRGIGETQYF.

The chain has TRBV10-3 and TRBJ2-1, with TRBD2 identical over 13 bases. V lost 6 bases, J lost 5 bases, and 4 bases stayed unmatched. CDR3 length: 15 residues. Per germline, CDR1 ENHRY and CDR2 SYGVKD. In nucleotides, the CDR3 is TGTGCCATCAGGGCGACTAGCGGGGGGAACAATGAGCAGTTCTTC. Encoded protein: CAIRATSGGNNEQFF.

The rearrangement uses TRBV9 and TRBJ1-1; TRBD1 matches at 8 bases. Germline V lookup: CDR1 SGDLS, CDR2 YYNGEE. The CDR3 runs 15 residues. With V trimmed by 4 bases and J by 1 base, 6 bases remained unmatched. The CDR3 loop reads CASSTPQGANTEAFF. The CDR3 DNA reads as TGTGCCAGCAGCACTCCTCAGGGGGCGAACACTGAAGCTTTCTTT. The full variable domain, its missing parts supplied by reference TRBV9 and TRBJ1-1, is DSGVTQTPKHLITATGQRVTLRCSPRSGDLSVYWYQQSLDQGLQFLIQYYNGEERAKGNILERFSAQQFPDLHSELNLSSLELGDSALYFCASSTPQGANTEAFFGQGTRLTVV.

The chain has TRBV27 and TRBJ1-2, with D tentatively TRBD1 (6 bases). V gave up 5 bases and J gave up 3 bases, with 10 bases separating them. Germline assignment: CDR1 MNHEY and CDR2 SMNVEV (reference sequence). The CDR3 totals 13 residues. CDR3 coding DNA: TGTGCCAGCAGTGGGGACATTTACTATGGCTACACCTTC. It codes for CASSGDIYYGYTF.

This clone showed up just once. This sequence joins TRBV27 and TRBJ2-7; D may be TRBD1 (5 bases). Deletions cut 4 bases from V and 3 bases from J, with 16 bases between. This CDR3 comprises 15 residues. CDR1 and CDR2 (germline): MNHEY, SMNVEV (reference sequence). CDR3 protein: CASSSAGYADYEQYF. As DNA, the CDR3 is TGTGCCAGCAGTTCGGCAGGGTACGCTGACTACGAGCAGTACTTC.

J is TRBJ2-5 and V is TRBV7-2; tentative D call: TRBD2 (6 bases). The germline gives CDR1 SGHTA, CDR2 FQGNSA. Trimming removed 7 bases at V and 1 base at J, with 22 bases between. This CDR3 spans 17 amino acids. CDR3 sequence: CASKGPLVAEFQETQYF. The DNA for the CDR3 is TGTGCCAGCAAGGGGCCGCTGGTAGCGGAGTTCCAAGAGACCCAGTACTTC.

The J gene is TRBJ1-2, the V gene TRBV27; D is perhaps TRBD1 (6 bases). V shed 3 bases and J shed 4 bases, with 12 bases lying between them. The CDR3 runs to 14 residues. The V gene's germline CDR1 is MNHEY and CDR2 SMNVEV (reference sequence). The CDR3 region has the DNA TGTGCCAGCAGTTTCAGAGGGGGAAGCTATGGCTACACCTTC. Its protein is CASSFRGGSYGYTF.

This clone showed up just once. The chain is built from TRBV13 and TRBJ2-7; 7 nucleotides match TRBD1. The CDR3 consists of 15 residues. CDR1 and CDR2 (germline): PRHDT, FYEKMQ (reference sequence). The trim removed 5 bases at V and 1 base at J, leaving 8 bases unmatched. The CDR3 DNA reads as TGTGCCAGCAGCGGCACACAGGGGAAATCCTACGAGCAGTACTTC. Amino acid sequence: CASSGTQGKSYEQYF.